These T cell receptor beta chains were read from a single sample in a study of T cells in Graves' hyperthyroidism and ophthalmopathy. MiXCR was run by TCRdb on the multiplex PCR reads, yielding one entry per CDR3 protein. The sample contains a few hundred thousand distinct CDR3 sequences, around 45% of which appear only once. The sample was peripheral blood or thyroid tissue (not recorded which). Source of these receptors: a woman younger than 35 with Graves' hyperthyroidism. The CDR3 runs from the conserved cysteine through the conserved F or W. The order of the fields is D gene, clone size, J gene, V gene, CDR3 protein, CDR3 DNA. A D gene is named only where the DNA matches it firmly. Clone size is stated in some rows and not others, as once, few, many or a class when expanded.

>-|many|TRBJ2-5|TRBV29-1
CSVAQAGETQYF
TGCAGCGTTGCACAGGCCGGAGAGACCCAGTACTTC
>TRBD1|-|TRBJ1-2|TRBV7-9
CASSLGGQNGYTF
TGTGCCAGCAGCTTAGGGGGACAGAATGGCTACACCTTC
>-|-|TRBJ1-6|TRBV7-2
CASSQDLAAGNSPLHF
TGCGCCAGCAGCCAAGATTTGGCGGCGGGTAATTCACCCCTCCACTTT
>TRBD2|-|TRBJ2-7|TRBV20-1
CSAGGRGRPYEQYF
TGCAGTGCTGGCGGGAGGGGCCGTCCCTACGAGCAGTACTTC
>-|-|TRBJ1-5|TRBV2
CASSEYGGLSNQPQHF
TGTGCCAGCAGTGAATATGGCGGGCTGAGCAATCAGCCCCAGCATTTT
>-|many|TRBJ1-5|TRBV7-9
CASSLAQFQPQHF
TGTGCCAGCAGCTTAGCACAGTTCCAGCCCCAGCATTTT
>TRBD1|many|TRBJ1-2|TRBV7-8
CASSGRQGVYGYTF
TGTGCCAGCAGCGGACGACAGGGGGTCTATGGCTACACCTTC
>-|many|TRBJ1-5|TRBV15
CATSKAGYSNQPQHF
TGTGCCACCAGCAAAGCTGGGTATAGCAATCAGCCCCAGCATTTT
>-|-|TRBJ2-7|TRBV7-9
CASSFGTGIFRYEQYF
TGTGCCAGCAGCTTCGGGACTGGCATATTTCGCTACGAGCAGTACTTC
>TRBD1|-|TRBJ1-5|TRBV6-1
CASRRTGTVSNQPQHF
TGTGCCAGCAGACGGACAGGGACAGTTAGCAATCAGCCCCAGCATTTT
>-|-|TRBJ1-2|TRBV7-8
CASSQRGSSGNTF
TGTGCCAGCAGCCAAAGGGGTAGCTCTGGAAACACCTTC
>TRBD2|-|TRBJ2-7|TRBV15
CATSGPAGDYGQYF
TGTGCCACCTCAGGACCAGCGGGAGACTACGGGCAGTACTTC
>-|once|TRBJ1-3|TRBV7-9
CASSLWRTSSGNTIYF
TGTGCCAGCAGCTTGTGGCGCACGAGCTCTGGAAACACCATATATTTT